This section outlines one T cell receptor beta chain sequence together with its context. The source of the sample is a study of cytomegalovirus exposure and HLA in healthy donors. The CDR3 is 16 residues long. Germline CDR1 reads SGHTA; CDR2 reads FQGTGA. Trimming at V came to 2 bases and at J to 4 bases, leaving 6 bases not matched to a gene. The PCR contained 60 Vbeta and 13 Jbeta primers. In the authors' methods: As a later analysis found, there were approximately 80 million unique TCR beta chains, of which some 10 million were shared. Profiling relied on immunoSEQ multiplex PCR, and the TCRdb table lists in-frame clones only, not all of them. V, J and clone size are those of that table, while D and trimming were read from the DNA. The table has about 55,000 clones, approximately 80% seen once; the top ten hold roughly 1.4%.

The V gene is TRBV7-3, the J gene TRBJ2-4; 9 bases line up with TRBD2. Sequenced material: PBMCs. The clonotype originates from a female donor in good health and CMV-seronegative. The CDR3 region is CASSLGVAGAKNIQYF. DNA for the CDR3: TGTGCCAGCAGCTTAGGGGTAGCGGGGGCGAAAAACATTCAGTACTTC.